This entry lists 13 T cell receptor beta chains sequenced from one sample in a study of blood T cells in healthy people across ages. A second PCR, run for roughly 7 to 12 cycles, used a sample-barcoded 5' primer plus a J-beta primer mix. A single record per CDR3 protein comes from TCRdb applying MiXCR to the 5' RACE reads. The repertoire holds 730,000 or so distinct CDR3 sequences, with approximately 40% as singletons. Sequencing was carried out using blood. These receptors all stem from a man older than 75 in good health.

V gene TRBV4-2 combines with J gene TRBJ1-4; 8 bases line up with TRBD1. In germline, CDR1 is LGHNA, CDR2 YNFKEQ. V gave up 4 bases and J gave up 5 bases; unmatched junction bases: 6. The CDR3 loop spans 15 amino acids. DNA of the CDR3: TGTGCCAGCAGCCCGCAGACAGGGGAAAATGAAAAACTGTTTTTT. As protein: CASSPQTGENEKLFF.

This chain joins TRBV15 and TRBJ2-5; the D is unclear. V was clipped by 0 bases and J by 5 bases, with 10 bases between them. CDR1 is LNHNV, CDR2 YYDKDF, per germline (reference sequence). There are 14 residues in the CDR3. CDR3: CATSRDLVGETQYF. CDR3 sequence (DNA): TGTGCCACCAGCAGAGACTTGGTTGGGGAGACCCAGTACTTC.

This clonotype was seen a few times. The CDR3 region is CASSPRTGGVVNEQFF. CDR3 sequence (DNA): TGTGCCAGCAGCCCCCGGACAGGGGGCGTTGTCAATGAGCAGTTCTTC. This rearrangement joins TRBV4-2 to TRBJ2-1; 11 bases match TRBD1. Losses at the gene ends were 4 bases for V and 6 bases for J; bases not matched to a gene: 8. The CDR3 is 16 residues long. Germline CDR1 LGHNA, CDR2 YNFKEQ.

This chain uses TRBV20-1 with TRBJ1-2; D unresolved. The CDR3 has 14 amino acids. Trimming took 6 bases from V and 3 from J, leaving 17 bases between them. Germline V lookup: CDR1 DFQATT, CDR2 SNEGSKA (reference sequence). The CDR3 is CSALERRTHYGYTF. The CDR3 DNA sequence: TGCAGTGCCCTAGAGAGAAGGACCCACTATGGCTACACCTTC.

CDR3: CASSLDVHEQFF. In DNA form, the CDR3 reads TGCGCCAGCAGCTTGGATGTTCACGAGCAGTTCTTC. The chain joins TRBV5-1 to TRBJ2-1; D gene uncertain. The CDR3 contains 12 residues. From germline, CDR1 is SGHRS and CDR2 YFSETQ. Trimming removed 0 bases from V and 10 bases from J, with 8 bases in between. The complete variable domain, with remaining parts taken from reference TRBV5-1 and TRBJ2-1, reads KAGVTQTPRYLIKTRGQQVTLSCSPISGHRSVSWYQQTPGQGLQFLFEYFSETQRNKGNFPGRFSGRQFSNSRSEMNVSTLELGDSALYLCASSLDVHEQFFGPGTRLTVL.

In its sample, this clonotype was seen many times. V is TRBV6-2 or TRBV6-3 and J is TRBJ1-2, with 7 bases aligning to TRBD1. The germline V gene encodes CDR1 MNHEY and CDR2 SVGEGT. The V and J ends lost 8 bases and 9 bases, in that order; junction bases with no gene match: 12. The CDR3 runs to 13 residues. DNA for the CDR3: TGTGCCAGCGATCGGACAGGCCGAATGAGCTACACCTTC. This codes for CASDRTGRMSYTF.

The sample holds many counts of this clonotype. The chain uses TRBV7-8 and TRBJ2-4; D might be TRBD2 (6 bases). V dropped 5 bases and J dropped 7 bases, with 18 bases sitting between them. The CDR3 is 15 residues long. Looked up from germline, CDR1 is SGHVS and CDR2 is FQNEAQ. The CDR3 region is CASSPPAGGENIQYF. The CDR3 region has the DNA TGTGCCAGCAGCCCTCCGGCGGGCGGGGAGAACATTCAGTACTTC.

This clonotype was seen only once. The chain recombines TRBV10-3 with TRBJ1-6, with D perhaps matching TRBD1 (5 bases). CDR1 is ENHRY, CDR2 SYGVKD, per germline. The CDR3 is 15 residues long. Trimming pared 6 bases from V and 5 bases from J, leaving 14 bases between. This CDR3 is CAIRGGEGNNSPLHF. CDR3 in DNA: TGTGCCATCAGGGGGGGGGAGGGGAATAATTCACCCCTCCACTTT.

This chain joins TRBV7-2 and TRBJ1-1; 8 nucleotides line up with TRBD1. This CDR3 is built from 16 residues. J gave up 1 base and V 2 bases, and 6 bases lay outside the gene matches. In germline, CDR1 is SGHTA, CDR2 FQGNSA. The CDR3 coding sequence is TGTGCCAGCAGCTTACGGACAGGGAGGGGGAACACTGAAGCTTTCTTT. It yields the protein CASSLRTGRGNTEAFF.

The gene calls are TRBV18 and TRBJ2-1; D is undetermined. This CDR3 has 13 residues. Trimming took off 2 bases at V and 3 bases at J, with 5 bases between the two ends. Germline V lookup: CDR1 KGHSH, CDR2 LQKENI. The CDR3 sequence is CASSPSFYNEQFF. CDR3 sequence (DNA): TGTGCCAGCTCACCATCCTTCTACAATGAGCAGTTCTTC.

This chain links TRBV10-1 with TRBJ2-1; the match to TRBD2 covers 12 bases. CDR3 length: 16 residues. V was pared by 5 bases and J by 7 bases, with 9 bases of the junction left unmatched. Germline V gene sequence: CDR1 WNHNN, CDR2 SYGVQD (reference sequence). CDR3 in amino acids: CASSNRLAGASNEQFF. Written as DNA, the CDR3 is TGCGCCAGCAGTAACAGACTAGCGGGAGCCAGTAATGAGCAGTTCTTC.

The chain has TRBV30 and TRBJ1-4; D might be TRBD1 (6 bases). Germline V gene lookup returns CDR1 GTSNPN and CDR2 SVGIG (reference sequence). The V and J ends lost 4 bases and 3 bases respectively, with 12 bases between them. The CDR3 is 14 amino acids. CDR3 loop: CAWKWGAANEKLFF. The CDR3 DNA reads as TGTGCCTGGAAATGGGGGGCAGCTAATGAAAAACTGTTTTTT.

V and J are TRBV5-1 and TRBJ2-5; D gene ambiguous. Germline V gene sequence: CDR1 SGHRS, CDR2 YFSETQ. This CDR3 is 14 amino acids long. V lost 0 bases to trimming and J lost 1 base, with 7 bases between them. The CDR3: CASSLGHGQETQYF. In DNA form, the CDR3 reads TGCGCCAGCAGCTTGGGACATGGCCAAGAGACCCAGTACTTC.